The subject of this entry is one TCR beta chain. Its specificity is not known. This entry belongs to a study of T cell responses to AZD1222 COVID-19 vaccine. Broader study findings: The study reported that nearly half of spike-specific TCRs target unmutated variant regions. Most donors were white British and more were female, and clonal diversity was possibly underestimated.

The repertoire was sequenced with immunoSEQ multiplex PCR; TCRdb's copy has only in-frame clones and lacks some. The repertoire holds more than 150,000 clones, with 88% as singletons. This CDR3 region has 14 residues. V was trimmed by 6 bases and J by 5 bases, leaving 14 bases between them. Germline V gene sequence: CDR1 MNHEY, CDR2 SVGAGI. The clonotype originates from an adult who had recovered from COVID-19. V gene TRBV6-5 combines with J gene TRBJ1-5; no definite D call. The sample in question was peripheral blood, obtained after recovery from COVID-19. This CDR3 reads CASSRGRAYQPQHF. CDR3 DNA sequence: TGTGCCAGCAGCCGCGGGAGGGCCTATCAGCCCCAGCATTTT.